Sequencing of this T cell receptor beta chain was carried out in a study of blood T cells in healthy people across ages. Notes on the study in general: When one million T cells were used, diversity estimates were thought to be underestimates. Roughly linearly, TCR beta diversity per million T cells fell as age increased.

With regard to this clonotype: The antigen is not known.

A second roughly 6 to 11 cycle PCR used barcoded and J-beta primers. From each sample, at least 2.5 million paired-end reads containing CDR3 were obtained. TCRdb fed the 5' RACE reads into MiXCR, producing one record per CDR3 protein. The repertoire holds roughly 700,000 distinct CDR3 sequences, with 49% as singletons. Germline lookup yields CDR1 SGHTA and CDR2 FQGNSA. V gave up 2 bases and J gave up 2 bases, with 8 bases separating them. There are 14 residues in the CDR3. Every donor contributed roughly 10 milliliters of peripheral blood by blood draw. Sequencing input: blood. The sequence was obtained from an older woman in good health. This chain links TRBV7-2 with TRBJ2-3; D gene uncertain. CDR3 region: CASSLTVHTDTQYF. The CDR3 bases are TGTGCCAGCAGCTTAACGGTCCACACAGATACGCAGTATTTT.